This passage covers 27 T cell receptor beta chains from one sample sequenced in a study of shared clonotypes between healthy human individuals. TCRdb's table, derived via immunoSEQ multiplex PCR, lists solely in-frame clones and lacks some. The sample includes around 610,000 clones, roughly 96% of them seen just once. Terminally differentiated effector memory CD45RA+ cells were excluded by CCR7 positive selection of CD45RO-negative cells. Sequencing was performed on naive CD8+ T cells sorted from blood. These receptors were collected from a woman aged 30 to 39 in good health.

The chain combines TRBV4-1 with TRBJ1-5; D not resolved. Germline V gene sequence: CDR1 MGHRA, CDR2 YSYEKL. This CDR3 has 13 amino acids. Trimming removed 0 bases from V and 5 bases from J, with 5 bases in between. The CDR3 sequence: CASSQEHDQPQHF. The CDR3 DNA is TGCGCCAGCAGCCAAGAGCACGATCAGCCCCAGCATTTT.

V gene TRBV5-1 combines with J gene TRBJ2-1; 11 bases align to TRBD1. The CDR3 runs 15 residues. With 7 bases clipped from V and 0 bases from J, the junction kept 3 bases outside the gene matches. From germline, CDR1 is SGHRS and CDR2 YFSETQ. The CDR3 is CASGQGASSYNEQFF. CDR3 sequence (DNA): TGCGCCAGCGGACAGGGGGCAAGCTCCTACAATGAGCAGTTCTTC.

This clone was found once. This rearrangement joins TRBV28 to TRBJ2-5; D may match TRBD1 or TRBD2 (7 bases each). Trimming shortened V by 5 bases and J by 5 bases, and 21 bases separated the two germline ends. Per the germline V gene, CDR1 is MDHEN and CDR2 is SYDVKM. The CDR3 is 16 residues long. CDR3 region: CASSPRGGSSRETQYF. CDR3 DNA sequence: TGTGCCAGCAGTCCCAGGGGGGGAAGCAGCAGGGAGACCCAGTACTTC.

CDR3 DNA sequence: TGTGCCAGCCTAGAGCAAGCGGGAGAAGGCAATGAGCAGTTCTTC. It specifies CASLEQAGEGNEQFF. This chain uses TRBV28 with TRBJ2-1; 8 bases line up with TRBD2. Germline loops: CDR1 MDHEN, CDR2 SYDVKM. Losses at the gene ends were 8 bases for V and 6 bases for J; bases not matched to a gene: 12. CDR3 length equals 15 residues.

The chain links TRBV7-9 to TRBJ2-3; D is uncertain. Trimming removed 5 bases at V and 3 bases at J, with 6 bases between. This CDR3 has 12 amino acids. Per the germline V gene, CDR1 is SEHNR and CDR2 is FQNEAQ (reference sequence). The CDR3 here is CASSTGTDTQYF. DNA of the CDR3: TGTGCCAGCAGCACGGGTACAGATACGCAGTATTTT. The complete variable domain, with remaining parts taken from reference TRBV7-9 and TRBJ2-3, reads DTGVSQNPRHKITKRGQNVTFRCDPISEHNRLYWYRQTLGQGPEFLTYFQNEAQLEKSRLLSDRFSAERPKGSFSTLEIQRTEQGDSAMYLCASSTGTDTQYFGPGTRLTVL.

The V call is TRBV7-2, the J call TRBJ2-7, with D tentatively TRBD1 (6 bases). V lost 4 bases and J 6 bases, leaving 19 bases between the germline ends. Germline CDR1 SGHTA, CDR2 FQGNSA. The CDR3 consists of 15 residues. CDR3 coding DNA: TGTGCCAGCAGCTCACTACCCTGGGGGCGGGTCGAGCAGTACTTC. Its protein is CASSSLPWGRVEQYF. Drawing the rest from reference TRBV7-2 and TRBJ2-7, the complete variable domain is GAGVSQSPSNKVTEKGKDVELRCDPISGHTALYWYRQSLGQGLEFLIYFQGNSAPDKSGLPSDRFSAERTGGSVSTLTIQRTQQEDSAVYLCASSSLPWGRVEQYFGPGTRLTVT.

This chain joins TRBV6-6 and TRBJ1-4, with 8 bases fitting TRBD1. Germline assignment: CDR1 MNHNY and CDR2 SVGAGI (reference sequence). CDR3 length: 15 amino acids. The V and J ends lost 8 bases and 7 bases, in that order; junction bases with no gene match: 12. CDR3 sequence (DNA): TGTGCCAGCGGGGTTACAGGGGGGTATATTGAAAAACTGTTTTTT. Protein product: CASGVTGGYIEKLFF.

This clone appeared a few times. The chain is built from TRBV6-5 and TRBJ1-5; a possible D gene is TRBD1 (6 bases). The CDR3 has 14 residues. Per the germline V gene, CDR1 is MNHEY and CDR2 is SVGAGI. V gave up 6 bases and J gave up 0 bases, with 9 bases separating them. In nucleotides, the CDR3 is TGTGCCAGCAGCCCGGACAGTAGCAATCAGCCCCAGCATTTT. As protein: CASSPDSSNQPQHF.

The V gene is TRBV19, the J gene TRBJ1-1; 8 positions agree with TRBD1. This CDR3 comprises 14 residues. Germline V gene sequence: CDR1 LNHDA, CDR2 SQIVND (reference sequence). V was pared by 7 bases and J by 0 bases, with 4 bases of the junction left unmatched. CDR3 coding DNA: TGTGCCAGTACCGGGACAGGAATGAACACTGAAGCTTTCTTT. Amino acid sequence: CASTGTGMNTEAFF. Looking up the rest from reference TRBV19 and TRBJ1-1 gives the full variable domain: DGGITQSPKYLFRKEGQNVTLSCEQNLNHDAMYWYRQDPGQGLRLIYYSQIVNDFQKGDIAEGYSVSREKKESFPLTVTSAQKNPTAFYLCASTGTGMNTEAFFGQGTRLTVV.

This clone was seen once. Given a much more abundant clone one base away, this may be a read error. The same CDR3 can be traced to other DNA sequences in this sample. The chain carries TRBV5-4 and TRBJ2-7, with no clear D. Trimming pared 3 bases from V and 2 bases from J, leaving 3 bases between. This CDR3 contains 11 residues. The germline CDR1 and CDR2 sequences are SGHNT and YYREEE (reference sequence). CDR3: CASSSTYEQYF. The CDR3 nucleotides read TGTGCCAGCAGCTCCACCTACGAGCAGTACTTC.

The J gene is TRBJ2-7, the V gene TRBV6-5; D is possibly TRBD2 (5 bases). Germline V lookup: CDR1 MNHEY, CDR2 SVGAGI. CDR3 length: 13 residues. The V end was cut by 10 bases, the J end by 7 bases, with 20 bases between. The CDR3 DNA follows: TGTGCCACCCTGGACTTATCCCTACGAGAGCAGTACTTC. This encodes CATLDLSLREQYF.

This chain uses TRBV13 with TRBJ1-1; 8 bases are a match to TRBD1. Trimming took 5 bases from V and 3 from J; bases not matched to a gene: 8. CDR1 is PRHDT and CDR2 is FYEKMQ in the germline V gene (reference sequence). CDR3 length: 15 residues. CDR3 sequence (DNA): TGTGCCAGCAGCCCGAGACAGGGGCCAGACACTGAAGCTTTCTTT. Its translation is CASSPRQGPDTEAFF. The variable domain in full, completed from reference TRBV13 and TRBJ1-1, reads AAGVIQSPRHLIKEKRETATLKCYPIPRHDTVYWYQQGPGQDPQFLISFYEKMQSDKGSIPDRFSAQQFSDYHSELNMSSLELGDSALYFCASSPRQGPDTEAFFGQGTRLTVV.

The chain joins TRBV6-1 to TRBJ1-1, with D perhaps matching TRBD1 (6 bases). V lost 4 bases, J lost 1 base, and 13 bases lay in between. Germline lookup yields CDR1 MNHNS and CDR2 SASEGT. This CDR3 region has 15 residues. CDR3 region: CASSGMGARNTEAFF. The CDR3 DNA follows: TGTGCCAGCAGTGGGATGGGGGCGCGGAACACTGAAGCTTTCTTT.

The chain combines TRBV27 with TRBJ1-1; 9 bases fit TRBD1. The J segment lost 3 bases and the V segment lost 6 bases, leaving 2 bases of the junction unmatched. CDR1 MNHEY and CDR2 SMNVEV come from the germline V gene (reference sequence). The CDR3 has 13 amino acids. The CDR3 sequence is CASRDRGYTEAFF. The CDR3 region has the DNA TGTGCCAGCAGGGACAGGGGTTACACTGAAGCTTTCTTT.

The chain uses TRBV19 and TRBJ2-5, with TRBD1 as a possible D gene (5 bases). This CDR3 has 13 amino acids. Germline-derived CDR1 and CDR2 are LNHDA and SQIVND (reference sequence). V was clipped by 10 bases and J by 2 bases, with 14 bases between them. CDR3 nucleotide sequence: TGTGCCACCAGGACACACCAGCAAGAGACCCAGTACTTC. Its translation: CATRTHQQETQYF.

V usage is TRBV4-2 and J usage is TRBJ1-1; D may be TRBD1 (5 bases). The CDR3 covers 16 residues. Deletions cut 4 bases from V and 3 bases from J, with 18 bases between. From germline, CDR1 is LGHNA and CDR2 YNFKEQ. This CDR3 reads CASSRLPGNADTEAFF. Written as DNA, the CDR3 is TGTGCCAGCAGCCGACTGCCAGGGAATGCGGACACTGAAGCTTTCTTT.

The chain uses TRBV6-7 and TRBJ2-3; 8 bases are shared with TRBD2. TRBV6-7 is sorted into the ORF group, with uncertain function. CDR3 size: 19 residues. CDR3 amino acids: CPYGGARVWPSSSTDTQYF. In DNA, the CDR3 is TGTCCCTACGGGGGGGCCAGGGTTTGGCCCTCCTCTAGCACAGATACGCAGTATTTT.

CDR3 DNA sequence: TGTGCCAGCAGTTATCCGGAGGAGGGGGCCACTGAAGCTTTCTTT. Translating gives CASSYPEEGATEAFF. The chain carries TRBV6-6 and TRBJ1-1; the match to TRBD1 covers 7 bases. In germline, CDR1 is MNHNY, CDR2 SVGAGI (reference sequence). Unmatched junction bases numbered 8, after V lost 3 bases and J lost 4 bases. This CDR3 has 15 amino acids.

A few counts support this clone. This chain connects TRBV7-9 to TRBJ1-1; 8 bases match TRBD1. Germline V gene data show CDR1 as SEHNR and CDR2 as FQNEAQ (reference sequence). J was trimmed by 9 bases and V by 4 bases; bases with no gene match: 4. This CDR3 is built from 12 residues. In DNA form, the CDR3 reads TGTGCCAGCAGCTCGGGACAGGATAAAGCTTTCTTT. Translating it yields CASSSGQDKAFF.

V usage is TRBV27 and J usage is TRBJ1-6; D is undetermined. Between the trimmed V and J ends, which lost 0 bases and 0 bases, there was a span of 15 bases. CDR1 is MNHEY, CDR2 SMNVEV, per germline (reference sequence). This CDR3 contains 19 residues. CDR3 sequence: CASSLSISPRSSYNSPLHF. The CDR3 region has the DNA TGTGCCAGCAGTTTATCGATCAGTCCCCGGAGCTCCTATAATTCACCCCTCCACTTT.

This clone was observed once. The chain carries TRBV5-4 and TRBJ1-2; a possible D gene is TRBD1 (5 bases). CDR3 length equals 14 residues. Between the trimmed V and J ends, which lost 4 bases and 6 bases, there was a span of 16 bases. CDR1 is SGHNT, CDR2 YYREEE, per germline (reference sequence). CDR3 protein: CASSTRDGSDGYTF. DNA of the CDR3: TGTGCCAGCAGCACCCGGGACGGATCAGATGGCTACACCTTC. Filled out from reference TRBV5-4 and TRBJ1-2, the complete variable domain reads ETGVTQSPTHLIKTRGQQVTLRCSSQSGHNTVSWYQQALGQGPQFIFQYYREEENGRGNFPPRFSGLQFPNYSSELNVNALELDDSALYLCASSTRDGSDGYTFGSGTRLTVV.

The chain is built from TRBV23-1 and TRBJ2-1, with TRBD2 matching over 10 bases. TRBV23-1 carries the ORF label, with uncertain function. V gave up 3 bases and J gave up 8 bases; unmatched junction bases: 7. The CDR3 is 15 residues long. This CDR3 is CASSHEASGSHEQFF. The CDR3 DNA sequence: TGCGCCAGCAGTCACGAGGCTAGCGGGAGTCATGAGCAGTTCTTC.

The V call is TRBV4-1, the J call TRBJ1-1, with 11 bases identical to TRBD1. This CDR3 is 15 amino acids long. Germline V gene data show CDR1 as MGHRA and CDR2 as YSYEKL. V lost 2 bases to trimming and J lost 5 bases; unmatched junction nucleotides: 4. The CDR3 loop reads CASSQSGQGATEAFF. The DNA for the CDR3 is TGCGCCAGCAGCCAATCCGGACAGGGGGCAACTGAAGCTTTCTTT.

CDR3 sequence reads: CASSSGDSLAKNIQYF. The DNA for the CDR3 is TGTGCCAGCAGCTCCGGGGACAGCCTAGCCAAAAACATTCAGTACTTC. The chain uses TRBV5-6 and TRBJ2-4, with 7 bases identical to TRBD1. V lost 3 bases and J lost 0; bases outside the gene matches: 6. The length of the CDR3 is 16 residues. Germline assignment: CDR1 SGHDT and CDR2 YYEEEE.

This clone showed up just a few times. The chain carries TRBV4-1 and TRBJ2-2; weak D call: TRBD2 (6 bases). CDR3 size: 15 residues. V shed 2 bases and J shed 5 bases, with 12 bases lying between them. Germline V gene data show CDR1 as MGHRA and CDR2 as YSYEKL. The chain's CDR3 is CASSQPPGGTGELFF. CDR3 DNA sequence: TGCGCCAGCAGCCAACCACCTGGGGGGACCGGGGAGCTGTTTTTT.

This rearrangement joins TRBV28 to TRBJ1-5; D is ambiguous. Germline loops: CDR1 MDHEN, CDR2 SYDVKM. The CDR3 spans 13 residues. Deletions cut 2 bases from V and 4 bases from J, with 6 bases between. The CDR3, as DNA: TGTGCCAGCAGTTTAGGAAGAAATCAGCCCCAGCATTTT. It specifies CASSLGRNQPQHF.

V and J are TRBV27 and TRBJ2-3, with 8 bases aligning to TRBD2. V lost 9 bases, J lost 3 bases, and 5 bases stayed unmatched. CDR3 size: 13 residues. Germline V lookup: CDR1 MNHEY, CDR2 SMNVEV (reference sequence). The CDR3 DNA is TGTGCCAGTAAAGCGGGAGTAACAGATACGCAGTATTTT. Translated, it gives CASKAGVTDTQYF.